This passage covers 18 T cell receptor beta chains from one sample sequenced in a study of Ad26.COV2.S vaccination and SARS-CoV-2 variants. The method was immunoSEQ multiplex PCR; TCRdb's version includes in-frame clones alone and lacks a portion of them. The sample contains roughly 680,000 clones, about 90% of which appear only once. The treatment: around 19 received Ad26.COV2.S at low or high dose, single or two shots; roughly five received placebo; per-sample allocation not given. At day 63 after the first vaccine or placebo injection, samples were drawn. This specimen consisted of peripheral blood, obtained in a trial of Ad26.COV2.S vaccine versus placebo. The receptor set was obtained from a person aged 18-65 years who received the Ad26.COV2.S COVID-19 vaccine or a placebo.

J is TRBJ1-3 and V is TRBV19; D gene ambiguous. Germline V CDR1 and CDR2: LNHDA, SQIVND (reference sequence). V shed 4 bases and J shed 2 bases, with 6 bases lying between them. The CDR3 runs to 13 residues. CDR3 amino acids: CASSTQPGNTIYF. DNA of the CDR3: TGTGCCAGTAGTACGCAGCCTGGAAACACCATATATTTT.

The sample holds one count of this clone. The rearrangement uses TRBV11-3 and TRBJ2-3, with D perhaps matching TRBD1 or TRBD2 (5 bases each). The length of the CDR3 is 14 residues. Trimming took 5 bases from V and 1 from J, leaving 10 bases between them. Germline V gene data show CDR1 as SGHNT and CDR2 as YENEEA. In DNA, the CDR3 is TGTGCCAGCAGCCGAATGGGGGGCACAGATACGCAGTATTTT. Its protein product is CASSRMGGTDTQYF.

The chain combines TRBV15 with TRBJ2-1; possibly TRBD2 for D (5 bases). The germline CDR1 and CDR2 sequences are LNHNV and YYDKDF (reference sequence). V was clipped by 1 base and J by 3 bases, with 10 bases between them. This CDR3 has 15 residues. The CDR3 loop reads CATSRVPSGYNEQFF. The CDR3 DNA reads TGTGCCACCAGCAGAGTCCCAAGCGGCTACAATGAGCAGTTCTTC.

The chain has TRBV5-8 and TRBJ1-1; no definite D call. Trimming left V 0 bases short and J 6 bases short, with 9 bases between. The germline gives CDR1 SGHTS, CDR2 YDEGEE. The CDR3 runs to 13 residues. CDR3 DNA: TGTGCCAGCAGCTTGGGAGACAATTCTGAAGCTTTCTTT. Translation: CASSLGDNSEAFF.

The rearrangement links TRBV27 to TRBJ2-1; D is uncertain. V lost 5 bases and J 6 bases, leaving 8 bases between the germline ends. The length of the CDR3 is 12 residues. From germline, CDR1 is MNHEY and CDR2 SMNVEV (reference sequence). CDR3 DNA sequence: TGTGCCAGCAGTCCGAGGTTCAATGAGCAGTTCTTC. Translation: CASSPRFNEQFF.

V is TRBV5-1 and J is TRBJ1-4, with TRBD1 identical over 9 bases. The germline CDR1 and CDR2 sequences are SGHRS and YFSETQ. The CDR3 is 17 amino acids. V shed 1 base, J shed 5 bases, and the junction held 9 bases outside the gene matches. The CDR3 sequence is CASSLYGGGQGNEKLFF. CDR3 nucleotide sequence: TGCGCCAGCAGCTTGTATGGAGGGGGACAGGGCAATGAAAAACTGTTTTTT.

The chain is built from TRBV5-1 and TRBJ1-2; TRBD1 matches at 11 bases. This CDR3 has 14 amino acids. Per the germline V gene, CDR1 is SGHRS and CDR2 is YFSETQ. The V and J ends lost 4 bases and 5 bases, in that order; junction bases with no gene match: 4. The CDR3, as DNA: TGCGCCAGCAGCACGGGACAGGGGGAGTATGGCTACACCTTC. It encodes CASSTGQGEYGYTF.

Only a few counts were recorded for this clone. V is TRBV7-2 and J is TRBJ2-7; 9 bases are a match to TRBD1. Germline V gives CDR1 SGHTA, CDR2 FQGNSA. The CDR3 has 14 residues. Trimming removed 5 bases from V and 5 bases from J; junction bases left unmatched: 7. In DNA, the CDR3 is TGTGCCAGCAGCAAGTCCCGGGACAGGGACGAGCAGTACTTC. Translating it yields CASSKSRDRDEQYF.

The chain couples TRBV7-9 to TRBJ2-7, with 11 bases aligning to TRBD2. This CDR3 spans 14 amino acids. CDR1 SEHNR and CDR2 FQNEAQ come from the germline V gene (reference sequence). The J segment lost 1 base and the V segment lost 8 bases, leaving 4 bases of the junction unmatched. The CDR3 loop is CASEGTSGSYEQYF. In DNA form, the CDR3 reads TGTGCCAGCGAGGGGACTAGCGGATCCTACGAGCAGTACTTC.

This clone was recorded only once. The V and J genes are TRBV27 and TRBJ1-5; perhaps TRBD1 as D (5 bases). Germline CDR1 MNHEY, CDR2 SMNVEV (reference sequence). V dropped 3 bases and J dropped 4 bases, with 19 bases sitting between them. The CDR3 totals 17 residues. CDR3 sequence reads: CASSLAGGPFLNQPQHF. In DNA, the CDR3 is TGTGCCAGCAGTTTGGCCGGGGGACCTTTTCTAAATCAGCCCCAGCATTTT.

The chain uses TRBV9 and TRBJ2-5; no reliable D call. The V end was cut by 3 bases, the J end by 5 bases, with 11 bases between. From germline, CDR1 is SGDLS and CDR2 YYNGEE. The CDR3 has 13 residues. The DNA of the CDR3 is TGTGCCAGCAGCGCCCCCCCCGGGGAGACCCAGTACTTC. Its translation is CASSAPPGETQYF.

The CDR3 loop reads CSARRGAVEAFF. In DNA, the CDR3 is TGCAGCGCCCGCCGGGGGGCGGTTGAAGCTTTCTTT. The rearrangement links TRBV29-1 to TRBJ1-1, with D possibly TRBD1 on 6 matching bases. The CDR3 totals 12 residues. The germline V gene has CDR1 SQVTM and CDR2 ANQGSEA. V was trimmed by 7 bases and J by 7 bases, leaving 16 bases between them.

CDR3 loop: CASKNRELNQPQHF. DNA of the CDR3: TGTGCCAGTAAAAACAGGGAACTCAATCAGCCCCAGCATTTT. The chain combines TRBV19 with TRBJ1-5, with TRBD1 as a possible D gene (6 bases). Germline CDR1 reads LNHDA; CDR2 reads SQIVND (reference sequence). This CDR3 region has 14 residues. Deletions cut 7 bases from V and 3 bases from J, with 13 bases between.

The chain couples TRBV7-3 to TRBJ2-5; 8 nucleotides agree with TRBD2. The CDR3 sequence is 15 residues long. The J segment lost 5 bases and the V segment lost 2 bases, leaving 7 bases of the junction unmatched. The germline V gene has CDR1 SGHTA and CDR2 FQGTGA. CDR3 loop: CASSLAGGGMETQYF. CDR3 coding DNA: TGTGCCAGCAGCTTAGCTGGCGGGGGGATGGAGACCCAGTACTTC.

The chain carries TRBV3-1 (or the pseudogene TRBV3-2) and TRBJ2-1; weak D call: TRBD1 (6 bases). Germline V gene sequence: CDR1 LGHDT, CDR2 YNNKEL (reference sequence). The V and J ends lost 4 bases and 6 bases respectively, with 13 bases between them. This CDR3 spans 14 amino acids. CDR3 amino acids: CASSRMGAGNEQFF. The CDR3 coding sequence is TGTGCCAGCAGCCGTATGGGGGCTGGCAATGAGCAGTTCTTC.

The chain uses TRBV5-1 and TRBJ1-4; D remains ambiguous. The CDR3 loop spans 16 amino acids. CDR1 and CDR2 (germline): SGHRS, YFSETQ. V lost 0 bases and J lost 7, with 16 bases in between. CDR3 nucleotide sequence: TGCGCCAGCAGCTTGGAAGGGCCAGGCGGGAGTGAAAAACTGTTTTTT. The encoded protein is CASSLEGPGGSEKLFF.

The chain uses TRBV5-1 and TRBJ2-7; 8 bases line up with TRBD2. This CDR3 is 15 amino acids long. CDR1 SGHRS and CDR2 YFSETQ come from the germline V gene. V gave up 7 bases and J gave up 2 bases; unmatched junction bases: 11. The CDR3 reads CASRAGSGGTYEQYF. The CDR3, as DNA: TGCGCCAGCCGCGCCGGGAGCGGGGGCACCTACGAGCAGTACTTC.

This clone came up once. V gene TRBV6-4 combines with J gene TRBJ2-1, with 13 bases matching TRBD2. CDR1 MRHNA and CDR2 SNTAGT come from the germline V gene. V dropped 0 bases and J dropped 2; count of bases not matched to a gene: 7. The CDR3 is 19 residues long. As DNA, the CDR3 is TGTGCCAGCAGTGACTCTCCTGGGACTAGCGGGGCAGCCTACAATGAGCAGTTCTTC. Its translation is CASSDSPGTSGAAYNEQFF.